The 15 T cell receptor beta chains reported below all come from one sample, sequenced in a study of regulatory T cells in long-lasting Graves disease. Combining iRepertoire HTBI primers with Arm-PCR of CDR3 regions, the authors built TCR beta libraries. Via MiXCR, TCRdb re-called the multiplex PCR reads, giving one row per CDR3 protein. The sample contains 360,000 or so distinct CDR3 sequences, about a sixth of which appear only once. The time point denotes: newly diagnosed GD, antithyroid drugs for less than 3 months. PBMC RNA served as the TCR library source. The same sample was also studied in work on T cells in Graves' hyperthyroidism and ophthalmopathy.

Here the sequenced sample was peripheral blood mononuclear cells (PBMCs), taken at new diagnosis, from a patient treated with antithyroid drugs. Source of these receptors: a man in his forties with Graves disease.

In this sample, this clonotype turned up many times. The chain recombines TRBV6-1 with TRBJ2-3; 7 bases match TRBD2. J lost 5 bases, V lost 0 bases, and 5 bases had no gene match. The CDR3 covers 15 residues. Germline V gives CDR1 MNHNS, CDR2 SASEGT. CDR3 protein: CASSEASGWGDTQYF. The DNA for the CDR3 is TGTGCCAGCAGTGAAGCTAGCGGGTGGGGAGATACGCAGTATTTT.

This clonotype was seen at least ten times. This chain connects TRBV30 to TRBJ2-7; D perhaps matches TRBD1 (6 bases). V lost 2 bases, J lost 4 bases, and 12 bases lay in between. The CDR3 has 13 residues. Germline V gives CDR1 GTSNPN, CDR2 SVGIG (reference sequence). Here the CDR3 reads CAWSIRGPYEQYF. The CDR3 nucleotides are TGTGCCTGGAGTATCAGGGGACCTTACGAGCAGTACTTC. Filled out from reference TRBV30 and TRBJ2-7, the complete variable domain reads SQTIHQWPATLVQPVGSPLSLECTVEGTSNPNLYWYRQAAGRGLQLLFYSVGIGQISSEVPQNLSASRPQDRQFILSSKKLLLSDSGFYLCAWSIRGPYEQYFGPGTRLTVT.

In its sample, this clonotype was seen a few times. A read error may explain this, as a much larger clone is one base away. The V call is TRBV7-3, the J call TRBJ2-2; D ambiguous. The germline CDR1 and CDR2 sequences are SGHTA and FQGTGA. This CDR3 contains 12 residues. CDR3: CAGSSYTGELFF. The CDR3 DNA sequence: TGTGCCGGCAGCTCCTACACCGGGGAGCTGTTTTTT.

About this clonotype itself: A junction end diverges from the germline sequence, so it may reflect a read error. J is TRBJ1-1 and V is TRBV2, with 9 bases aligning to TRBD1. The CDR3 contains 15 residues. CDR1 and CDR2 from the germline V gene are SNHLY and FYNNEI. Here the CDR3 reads CASSAGTGFGTEDFF. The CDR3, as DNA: TGTGCCAGCAGTGCCGGGACAGGGTTTGGCACTGAAGATTTCTTT.

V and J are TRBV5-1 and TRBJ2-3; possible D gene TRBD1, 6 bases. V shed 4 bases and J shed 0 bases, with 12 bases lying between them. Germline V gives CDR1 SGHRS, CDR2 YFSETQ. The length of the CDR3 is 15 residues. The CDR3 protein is CASSPGQTSTDTQYF. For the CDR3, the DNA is TGCGCCAGCAGCCCTGGACAGACTAGCACAGATACGCAGTATTTT.

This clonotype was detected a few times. Written as DNA, the CDR3 is TGTGCCAGTAGTATCCAGGGGCTGTCGACCCAGTACTTC. It yields the protein CASSIQGLSTQYF. V usage is TRBV19 and J usage is TRBJ2-3, with D perhaps matching TRBD1 (6 bases). The DNA matches TRBJ2-5 better at its end, which makes the J call doubtful. CDR1 is LNHDA and CDR2 is SQIVND in the germline V gene (reference sequence). This CDR3 is 13 amino acids long.

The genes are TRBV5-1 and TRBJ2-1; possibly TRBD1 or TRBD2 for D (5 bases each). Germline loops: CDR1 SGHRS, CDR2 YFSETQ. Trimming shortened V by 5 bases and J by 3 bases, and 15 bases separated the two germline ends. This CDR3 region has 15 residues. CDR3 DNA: TGCGCCAGCAGTCCCGCCGGGGCCGACTACAATGAGCAGTTCTTC. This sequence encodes CASSPAGADYNEQFF.

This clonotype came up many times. CDR3 nucleotide sequence: TGTGCCAGCAGTTTATGGGGCTCAGAGACCCAGTACTTC. Protein product: CASSLWGSETQYF. The chain links TRBV12-3 or TRBV12-4 to TRBJ2-5; maybe TRBD1 (5 bases). The CDR3 spans 13 residues. V was trimmed by 2 bases and J by 4 bases, leaving 8 bases between them.

The CDR3 is CASSLARAVAHEQYF. CDR3 DNA sequence: TGTGCCAGCAGTTTGGCTCGGGCAGTGGCACACGAGCAGTACTTC. This chain uses TRBV12-3 or TRBV12-4 with TRBJ2-7; no clear D. The CDR3 covers 15 residues. Trimming shortened V by 3 bases and J by 5 bases, and 17 bases separated the two germline ends.

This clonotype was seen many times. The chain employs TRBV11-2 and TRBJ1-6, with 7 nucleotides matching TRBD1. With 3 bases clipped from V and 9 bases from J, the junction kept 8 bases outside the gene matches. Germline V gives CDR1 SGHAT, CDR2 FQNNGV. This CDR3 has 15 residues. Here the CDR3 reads CASSFRQGMGSPLHF. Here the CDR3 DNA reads TGTGCCAGCAGCTTTCGACAGGGAATGGGTTCACCCCTCCACTTT.

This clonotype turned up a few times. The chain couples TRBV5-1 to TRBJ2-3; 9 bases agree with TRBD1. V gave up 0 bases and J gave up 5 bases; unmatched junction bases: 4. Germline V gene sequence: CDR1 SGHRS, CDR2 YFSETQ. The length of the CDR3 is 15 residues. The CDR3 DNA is TGCGCCAGCAGCTTGGAGACAGGGGGAGAAGATACGCAGTATTTT. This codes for CASSLETGGEDTQYF.

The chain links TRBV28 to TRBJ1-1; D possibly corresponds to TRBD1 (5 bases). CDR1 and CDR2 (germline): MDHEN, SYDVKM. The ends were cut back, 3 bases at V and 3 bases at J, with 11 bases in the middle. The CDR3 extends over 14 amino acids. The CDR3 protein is CASSLGGMYTEAFF. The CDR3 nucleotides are TGTGCCAGCAGTTTGGGGGGGATGTACACTGAAGCTTTCTTT.

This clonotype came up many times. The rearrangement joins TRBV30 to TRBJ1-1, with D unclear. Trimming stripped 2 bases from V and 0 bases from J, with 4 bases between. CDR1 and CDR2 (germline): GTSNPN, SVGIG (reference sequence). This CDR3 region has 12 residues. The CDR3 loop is CAWSLMNTEAFF. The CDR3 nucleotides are TGTGCCTGGAGTTTGATGAACACTGAAGCTTTCTTT.

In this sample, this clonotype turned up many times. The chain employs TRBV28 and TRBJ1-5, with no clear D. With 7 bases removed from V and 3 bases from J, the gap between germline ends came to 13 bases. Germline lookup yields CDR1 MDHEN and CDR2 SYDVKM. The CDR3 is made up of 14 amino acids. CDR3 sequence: CASTSMVTNQPQHF. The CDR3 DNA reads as TGTGCCAGCACTTCGATGGTTACCAATCAGCCCCAGCATTTT. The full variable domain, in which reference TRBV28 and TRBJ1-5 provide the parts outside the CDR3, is DVKVTQSSRYLVKRTGEKVFLECVQDMDHENMFWYRQDPGLGLRLIYFSYDVKMKEKGDIPEGYSVSREKKERFSLILESASTNQTSMYLCASTSMVTNQPQHFGDGTRLSIL.

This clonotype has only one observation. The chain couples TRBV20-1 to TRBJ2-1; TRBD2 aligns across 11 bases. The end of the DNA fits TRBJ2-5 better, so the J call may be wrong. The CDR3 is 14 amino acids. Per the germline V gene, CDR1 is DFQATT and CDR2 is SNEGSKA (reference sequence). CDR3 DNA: TGCAGTGCCTATCTAGCGGGGGGTCAAGAGACCCAGTACTTC. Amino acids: CSAYLAGGQETQYF.